This T cell receptor beta chain was retrieved from a study of T cell responses to AZD1222 COVID-19 vaccine. As for this clone: Its target is not known.

V was cut by 0 bases and J by 4 bases, with 9 bases left in between. Germline V CDR1 and CDR2: LNHNV, YYDKDF (reference sequence). The CDR3 consists of 14 residues. Study-wide results and limits: Seropositive at baseline were only a handful of AZD1222 recipients. Nearly half of spike-specific TCRs reportedly target variant regions that are unmutated in the B.1.351 and B.1.1.7 variants.

This table comes from immunoSEQ multiplex PCR, and its TCRdb copy is limited to in-frame clones, with some not included. This table holds about 140,000 clones, roughly 92% found once. This specimen consisted of peripheral blood, obtained 28 days after the second AZD1222 dose. The source of this sequence is an adult who received the AZD1222 COVID-19 vaccine. The chain employs TRBV15 and TRBJ1-2; D perhaps matches TRBD1 (5 bases). The CDR3 is CATSRETRAYGYTF. CDR3 coding DNA: TGTGCCACCAGCAGAGAGACCAGGGCCTATGGCTACACCTTC.